The TCR beta chain described here comes from a study of response to subunit inactivated influenza vaccine. In this sample, this clonotype turned up many times. Its target is unknown. The V gene lost 0 bases and the J gene lost 2 bases, with 8 bases spanning the gap. CDR1 and CDR2 (germline): SGHDN, FVKESK. The CDR3 has 15 residues. Each CDR3 protein gets one entry after TCRdb re-called the RT-PCR reads with MiXCR. Of roughly 170,000 distinct CDR3 sequences in the sample, around a tenth were seen once. Study results and limitations: Authors proposed each seasonal influenza vaccination draws in few new T cells.

This sequence originates from a man aged 45-65 years who received an inactivated influenza vaccine. This sample comprised non-naive T cells sorted from PBMCs, obtained on the day of vaccination. The chain couples TRBV14 to TRBJ2-1; D is unclear. This CDR3 reads CASSQDRSPYNEQFF. In nucleotides, the CDR3 is TGTGCCAGCAGCCAAGACAGGTCCCCCTACAATGAGCAGTTCTTC.